One sample yielded the 30 T cell receptor beta chains listed below, sequenced in a study of shared clonotypes between healthy human individuals. Method: immunoSEQ multiplex PCR; TCRdb's copy keeps in-frame clones and lacks some. The data hold 110,000 or so clones, with more than 65% observed a single time. Source material: memory CD8+ T cells sorted from blood. Subset here: CD45RO+ cells pooled with CCR7-negative TemRA cells. These TCRs come from a young woman in good health.

This chain connects TRBV27 to TRBJ1-2, with D unclear. Germline CDR1 is MNHEY and CDR2 is SMNVEV (reference sequence). The CDR3 is 16 amino acids. V shed 4 bases and J shed 2 bases, with 17 bases lying between them. CDR3 nucleotides: TGTGCCAGCAGTTCCGCAGGCGAGTTACTCAACTATGGCTACACCTTC. This encodes CASSSAGELLNYGYTF.

There are a few counts of this clone. J is TRBJ1-5 and V is TRBV7-8; possible D gene TRBD1, 6 bases. The CDR3 covers 15 residues. With 4 bases removed from V and 3 bases from J, the gap between germline ends came to 13 bases. Germline loops: CDR1 SGHVS, CDR2 FQNEAQ. CDR3 amino acids: CASSSLQGPNQPQHF. The CDR3 DNA sequence: TGTGCCAGCAGCTCGTTACAGGGTCCCAATCAGCCCCAGCATTTT.

Notes on this clone: Other DNA variants within this sample encode the same CDR3. The genes are TRBV19 and TRBJ1-5; possible D gene TRBD1, 6 bases. Trimming took 10 bases from V and 6 from J, leaving 19 bases between them. Germline assignment: CDR1 LNHDA and CDR2 SQIVND (reference sequence). CDR3 size: 14 residues. The CDR3 reads CATSTGGFGQPQHF. The CDR3 nucleotides are TGTGCCACCTCGACAGGAGGATTTGGTCAGCCCCAGCATTTT. Full variable domain (outside the CDR3, taken from reference TRBV19 and TRBJ1-5): DGGITQSPKYLFRKEGQNVTLSCEQNLNHDAMYWYRQDPGQGLRLIYYSQIVNDFQKGDIAEGYSVSREKKESFPLTVTSAQKNPTAFYLCATSTGGFGQPQHFGDGTRLSIL.

The rearrangement links TRBV23-1 to TRBJ2-5, with D hard to call. The J call may not be correct, given that the DNA end is closer to TRBJ2-7. TRBV23-1 is an open reading frame whose function is uncertain. There are 12 residues in the CDR3. The CDR3 bases are TGCGCCAGCAGTCGACCCGGGTCCGAGCAGTACTTC. Translated: CASSRPGSEQYF.

This clone was detected ten times or more. The J gene is TRBJ2-3, the V gene TRBV25-1, with TRBD1 matching over 9 bases. The CDR3 extends over 16 amino acids. Trimming removed 2 bases from V and 6 bases from J; junction bases left unmatched: 9. Germline lookup yields CDR1 MGHDK and CDR2 SYGVNS. As DNA, the CDR3 is TGTGCCAGCAGTGAAATCCCGGGACAGGGAAGGGATACGCAGTATTTT. It codes for CASSEIPGQGRDTQYF.

V gene TRBV29-1 combines with J gene TRBJ2-1; 7 bases align to TRBD1. There are 13 residues in the CDR3. Looked up from germline, CDR1 is SQVTM and CDR2 is ANQGSEA. Trimming cost V 7 bases and J 2 bases; bases outside gene matches: 5. CDR3 loop: CSARDSTYNEQFF. The DNA of the CDR3 is TGCAGCGCACGGGACAGCACCTACAATGAGCAGTTCTTC.

The gene calls are TRBV11-3 and TRBJ2-1; 7 nucleotides agree with TRBD2. Trimming removed 4 bases from V and 5 bases from J; junction bases left unmatched: 11. CDR1 and CDR2 from the germline V gene are SGHNT and YENEEA. The CDR3 has 16 residues. The CDR3 DNA reads TGTGCCAGCAGCTCCGCAACCGGGAGGTCCCACAATGAGCAGTTCTTC. Translated: CASSSATGRSHNEQFF.

A few counts support this clone. The chain uses TRBV27 and TRBJ2-7; TRBD1 agrees at 7 bases. Losses at the gene ends were 3 bases for V and 6 bases for J; bases not matched to a gene: 2. The V gene's germline CDR1 is MNHEY and CDR2 SMNVEV (reference sequence). The CDR3 extends over 12 amino acids. The CDR3 loop reads CASSFTGAEQYF. For the CDR3, the DNA is TGTGCCAGCAGTTTCACAGGGGCCGAGCAGTACTTC.

The J gene is TRBJ2-2, the V gene TRBV9; 7 positions match TRBD2. Germline CDR1 SGDLS, CDR2 YYNGEE. The CDR3 loop spans 16 amino acids. V lost 4 bases, J lost 3 bases, and 9 bases stayed unmatched. Here the CDR3 DNA reads TGTGCCAGCAGCCCGAGAAGGGCGGGAGACACCGGGGAGCTGTTTTTT. It specifies CASSPRRAGDTGELFF.

The V and J genes are TRBV4-1 and TRBJ1-2; TRBD1 might be the D (6 bases). This CDR3 comprises 14 residues. Germline V gene lookup returns CDR1 MGHRA and CDR2 YSYEKL. V dropped 0 bases and J dropped 9 bases, with 14 bases sitting between them. CDR3 residues: CASSQDRSGDSYTF. The CDR3 coding sequence is TGCGCCAGCAGCCAAGATCGTTCAGGGGACAGCTACACCTTC.

This sequence joins TRBV10-1 and TRBJ2-3, with 8 bases identical to TRBD1. From germline, CDR1 is WNHNN and CDR2 SYGVQD (reference sequence). The trim removed 6 bases at V and 2 bases at J, leaving 7 bases unmatched. The CDR3 has 15 residues. The CDR3 DNA reads as TGCGCCAGCAGCACCGGGACAGGAGACACAGATACGCAGTATTTT. Residues: CASSTGTGDTDTQYF.

The chain carries TRBV14 and TRBJ1-2; perhaps TRBD1 as D (6 bases). Trimming shortened V by 4 bases and J by 3 bases, and 21 bases separated the two germline ends. The CDR3 is made up of 17 amino acids. Per the germline V gene, CDR1 is SGHDN and CDR2 is FVKESK. CDR3 in DNA: TGTGCCAGCAGCCCGCCCCCGGGACAACCAACCGACTATGGCTACACCTTC. Translating gives CASSPPPGQPTDYGYTF.

This clone has a count of ten or more. The gene calls are TRBV11-2 and TRBJ2-3; D is ambiguous. From germline, CDR1 is SGHAT and CDR2 FQNNGV. The CDR3 loop spans 15 amino acids. The ends were cut back, 1 base at V and 2 bases at J, with 10 bases in the middle. The CDR3 DNA follows: TGTGCCAGCAGCTTAGGGGCTTGGGACACAGATACGCAGTATTTT. Translated: CASSLGAWDTDTQYF.

This chain uses TRBV19 with TRBJ2-1; TRBD2 aligns across 10 bases. Per the germline V gene, CDR1 is LNHDA and CDR2 is SQIVND (reference sequence). The CDR3 length is 13 residues. Unmatched junction bases numbered 11, after V lost 9 bases and J lost 12 bases. The chain's CDR3 is CASRLAGDDGQFF. As DNA, the CDR3 is TGTGCCAGCCGCCTAGCGGGAGACGACGGGCAGTTCTTC.

The V and J genes are TRBV19 and TRBJ2-7; 9 bases map to TRBD1. Germline V gene data show CDR1 as LNHDA and CDR2 as SQIVND (reference sequence). This CDR3 has 13 residues. The V and J ends lost 10 bases and 8 bases, in that order; junction bases with no gene match: 12. The CDR3 region is CATSLGQGYQQYF. In DNA, the CDR3 is TGTGCCACCTCTTTGGGACAGGGTTACCAGCAGTACTTC. The full variable domain, its missing parts supplied by reference TRBV19 and TRBJ2-7, is DGGITQSPKYLFRKEGQNVTLSCEQNLNHDAMYWYRQDPGQGLRLIYYSQIVNDFQKGDIAEGYSVSREKKESFPLTVTSAQKNPTAFYLCATSLGQGYQQYFGPGTRLTVT.

This rearrangement joins TRBV25-1 to TRBJ2-5, with a weak D call TRBD1 (6 bases). CDR1 is MGHDK and CDR2 is SYGVNS in the germline V gene. The length of the CDR3 is 16 residues. V lost 6 bases to trimming and J lost 2 bases, with 19 bases between them. The CDR3 loop is CASSAGTGTPQETQYF. CDR3 sequence (DNA): TGTGCCAGCAGCGCCGGTACAGGGACACCTCAAGAGACCCAGTACTTC.

This clone appeared many times. J is TRBJ2-3 and V is TRBV15, with 7 bases lining up with TRBD2. This CDR3 has 15 residues. Germline V CDR1 and CDR2: LNHNV, YYDKDF (reference sequence). Trimming removed 3 bases from V and 2 bases from J; junction bases left unmatched: 5. The CDR3 nucleotides are TGTGCCACCAGCAGCCGGGCGGGAGCCACAGATACGCAGTATTTT. It is translated as CATSSRAGATDTQYF.

The gene calls are TRBV6-6 and TRBJ2-2; no reliable D call. CDR3 length equals 16 residues. Germline V gene lookup returns CDR1 MNHNY and CDR2 SVGAGI (reference sequence). V lost 0 bases and J 4 bases, leaving 12 bases between the germline ends. The CDR3, as DNA: TGTGCCAGCAGTTACTCGGTCTACACGGTCACCGGGGAGCTGTTTTTT. Translation: CASSYSVYTVTGELFF.

V gene TRBV27 combines with J gene TRBJ1-2, with D maybe TRBD1 (5 bases). This CDR3 comprises 15 residues. Germline values: CDR1 MNHEY, CDR2 SMNVEV (reference sequence). Trimming removed 4 bases at V and 4 bases at J, with 16 bases between. CDR3 sequence: CASSYRDGSFYGYTF. The CDR3 DNA is TGTGCCAGCAGTTACCGGGACGGATCATTCTATGGCTACACCTTC.

The chain combines TRBV7-2 with TRBJ2-2, with 9 bases aligning to TRBD2. The CDR3 runs to 16 residues. Looked up from germline, CDR1 is SGHTA and CDR2 is FQGNSA. V lost 2 bases to trimming and J lost 2 bases; unmatched junction nucleotides: 3. The CDR3 DNA follows: TGTGCCAGCAGCTTATCCCTAGCGGGAAACACCGGGGAGCTGTTTTTT. The encoded protein is CASSLSLAGNTGELFF.

CDR3 nucleotide sequence: TGTGCCAGCAGCCGAAAGCCACAGGGTGAAGCTTTCTTT. This sequence encodes CASSRKPQGEAFF. The V and J genes are TRBV7-9 and TRBJ1-1; tentative D call: TRBD1 (6 bases). V was trimmed by 5 bases and J by 7 bases, leaving 14 bases between them. The CDR3 is 13 amino acids. CDR1 is SEHNR, CDR2 FQNEAQ, per germline (reference sequence).

The V gene is TRBV7-9, the J gene TRBJ2-1, with 7 bases lining up with TRBD1. Trimming at V came to 2 bases and at J to 3 bases, leaving 4 bases not matched to a gene. This CDR3 comprises 15 residues. Looked up from germline, CDR1 is SEHNR and CDR2 is FQNEAQ (reference sequence). The CDR3 sequence is CASSLWGQSYNEQFF. CDR3 DNA: TGTGCCAGCAGCTTATGGGGACAGAGCTACAATGAGCAGTTCTTC.

CDR3: CASSLKAGAVDEQFF. The DNA for the CDR3 is TGTGCCAGCAGTTTAAAAGCGGGGGCCGTCGATGAGCAGTTCTTC. This sequence joins TRBV27 and TRBJ2-1, with TRBD2 identical over 8 bases. Germline CDR1 and CDR2: MNHEY and SMNVEV (reference sequence). Trimming took 2 bases from V and 8 from J; bases not matched to a gene: 8. The CDR3 runs to 15 residues.

This clone has a handful of counts. This chain joins TRBV28 and TRBJ1-2, with unresolved D. This CDR3 spans 11 amino acids. Germline V gives CDR1 MDHEN, CDR2 SYDVKM. The V gene lost 7 bases and the J gene lost 5 bases, with 8 bases spanning the gap. CDR3 sequence (DNA): TGTGCCAGCACATATGGTTATGGCTACACCTTC. Protein sequence: CASTYGYGYTF.

The chain couples TRBV7-9 to TRBJ2-5, with a tentative D call TRBD2 (6 bases). Matching the DNA end better, TRBJ2-7 makes the J call doubtful. The CDR3 sequence is 14 residues long. Germline CDR1 and CDR2: SEHNR and FQNEAQ (reference sequence). The CDR3: CASSHRERPYEQYF. Written as DNA, the CDR3 is TGTGCCAGCAGCCACCGGGAGCGACCCTACGAGCAGTACTTC.

This clone was recorded once. The chain's CDR3 is CASSPGSFFATNEKLFF. The CDR3 nucleotides read TGTGCCAGCAGCCCCGGGTCCTTTTTTGCAACTAATGAAAAACTGTTTTTT. The chain couples TRBV11-2 to TRBJ1-4; D is unclear. CDR1 and CDR2 (germline): SGHAT, FQNNGV. Trimming shortened V by 5 bases and J by 0 bases, and 16 bases separated the two germline ends. The CDR3 has 17 amino acids.

This clone was counted between two and nine times. The CDR3 DNA reads as TGTGCCATCCGTTCCGGGGACACTGAAGCTTTCTTT. Protein product: CAIRSGDTEAFF. The V call is TRBV6-6, the J call TRBJ1-1, with no clear D. Germline CDR1 reads MNHNY; CDR2 reads SVGAGI (reference sequence). The CDR3 is made up of 12 amino acids. The V and J ends lost 10 bases and 3 bases respectively, with 12 bases between them.

The genes are TRBV20-1 and TRBJ2-1; TRBD1 is a possible D gene (5 bases). Germline values: CDR1 DFQATT, CDR2 SNEGSKA (reference sequence). Deletions cut 0 bases from V and 10 bases from J, with 7 bases between. There are 11 residues in the CDR3. CDR3 in DNA: TGCAGTGCTAGAGACCACAGGGAGCAGTTCTTC. This codes for CSARDHREQFF.

The CDR3 DNA sequence: TGTGCCAGCAGTGAGATGGAAACCTACGAGCAGTACTTC. It codes for CASSEMETYEQYF. This chain joins TRBV25-1 and TRBJ2-5; no definite D call. The better agreement between TRBJ2-7 and the DNA end casts doubt on the J call. The CDR3 covers 13 residues. From germline, CDR1 is MGHDK and CDR2 SYGVNS.

This clone has a handful of counts. The V call is TRBV6-6, the J call TRBJ2-7; D gene ambiguous. Germline CDR1 MNHNY, CDR2 SVGAGI (reference sequence). V lost 4 bases and J lost 2, with 6 bases in between. The CDR3 loop spans 12 amino acids. The CDR3 DNA sequence: TGTGCCAGCAGTTTCGACACCTACGAGCAGTACTTC. This sequence encodes CASSFDTYEQYF.